This T cell receptor beta chain was observed in a study of read filtering for tumor transcriptome and immune sequencing. About the research overall: Revised staging placed roughly 8 patients in R-ISS I, roughly 16 in II, over 5 in III. IR-seq gave about 3.5 to 11 million TCR reads per sample; RNA-seq gave roughly 80 to 1273.

This library used around 400 ng RNA and molecular barcoded adaptors spanning alpha/delta and beta/gamma chains. One entry per CDR3 protein, called by TCRdb with MiXCR from the reads. The table has some 39,000 distinct CDR3 sequences, less than 15% seen once. V shed 9 bases, J shed 5 bases, and the junction held 2 bases outside the gene matches. CDR1 MNHEY and CDR2 SMNVEV come from the germline V gene (reference sequence). The CDR3 loop spans 12 amino acids. The material sequenced was a population of CD138-negative cells sorted from bone marrow. This receptor was taken from a donor at least 40 years old with multiple myeloma. The chain combines TRBV27 with TRBJ1-3, with 9 bases fitting TRBD1. CDR3 DNA sequence: TGTGCCAGTGGGACAGGGAGAAACACCATATATTTT. Translation gives CASGTGRNTIYF.